The entry below gives a single TCR beta chain sequence along with its context. Sequence at one end of the junction differs from germline and may be a read error. The data were taken from a study of blood T cell repertoires in COVID-19. Sequencing used immunoSEQ multiplex PCR; TCRdb keeps in-frame clones, though not all of them. The table shows about 260,000 clones, with under 90% occurring only once. Germline loops: CDR1 SGHNT, CDR2 YYREEE (reference sequence). The CDR3 consists of 13 residues. This receptor was identified in a man aged 60-69 years with acute or convalescent COVID-19. The sample taken for sequencing was peripheral blood. The chain combines TRBV5-4 with TRBJ2-3; tentatively, D is TRBD1 (6 bases). The CDR3 loop is CASSQAEDRDNEF. The CDR3 bases are TGTGCCAGCAGCCAGGCCGAGGACCGGGACAACGAATTT.